The text below deals with one T cell receptor (beta chain). This specimen comes from a study of control samples from healthy donors and cancer patients. Germline assignment: CDR1 SGDLS and CDR2 YYNGEE. The V end was cut by 0 bases, the J end by 0 bases, with 10 bases between. CDR3 length: 15 amino acids. Clones were sequenced by immunoSEQ multiplex PCR, and TCRdb holds only the in-frame ones, with some missing. The sample has 130,000 or so clones, around nine tenths seen once; the top ten hold about 2.5%. Material for sequencing was blood. The clonotype comes from a man in his forties in good health. The rearrangement uses TRBV9 and TRBJ2-7; the D gene could be TRBD1 or TRBD2 (5 bases each). The CDR3 reads CASSVEDGTSYEQYF. The CDR3 DNA reads TGTGCCAGCAGCGTAGAGGACGGGACCTCCTACGAGCAGTACTTC.